This T cell receptor (beta chain) was captured by sequencing in a study of response to subunit inactivated influenza vaccine. The CDR3 sequence is 14 residues long. Trimming removed 1 base at V and 3 bases at J, with 10 bases between. Germline V gene lookup returns CDR1 LGHDT and CDR2 YNNKEL (reference sequence). TCRdb used MiXCR to reprocess the RT-PCR reads, holding one entry per CDR3 protein. The data contain fewer than 250,000 distinct CDR3 sequences, roughly 14% of them singletons. Whole-study findings and limits: Authors suggested each seasonal flu vaccination may recruit only limited numbers of new T cells.

About this clonotype: Its antigen is not identified.

This specimen was CD8+ T cells sorted from PBMCs, taken roughly 5 days after vaccination. This rearrangement joins TRBV3-1 to TRBJ2-7; D is unclear. The TCR sequence derives from a man aged 45-65 years who received an inactivated influenza vaccine. The CDR3 reads CASSQGITIYEQYF. CDR3 DNA: TGTGCCAGCAGCCAAGGGATAACGATCTACGAGCAGTACTTC.